This T cell receptor beta chain was retrieved from a study of blood T cell repertoires in COVID-19. Study at large: The samples span acute and convalescent COVID-19 from the United States, Italy and Spain. Sources were T cells, B-cell-depleted T cells, or PBMCs; the material itself was cDNA or gDNA.

Sequencing used immunoSEQ multiplex PCR; TCRdb keeps in-frame clones, though not all of them. The table shows about 230,000 clones, with around nine tenths occurring only once. The CDR3 spans 13 residues. The germline V gene has CDR1 MNHEY and CDR2 SVGEGT. V was clipped by 5 bases and J by 14 bases, with 19 bases between them. This clone was picked up a small number of times. This clonotype was obtained from a woman aged 55-70 years with acute or convalescent COVID-19. The V and J genes are TRBV6-2 or TRBV6-3 and TRBJ2-1; perhaps TRBD2 as D (6 bases). The sample was peripheral blood. The CDR3 DNA reads as TGTGCCAGCAGTCGGGGAGCGGGCTTGGGGGAGTTCTTC. It encodes CASSRGAGLGEFF.